Listed below are T cell receptor beta chains from one sample, sequenced in a study of immune evolution from preneoplasia to lung adenocarcinoma. Profiling relied on immunoSEQ multiplex PCR, and the TCRdb table lists in-frame clones only, not all of them. Found here are 2,000 to 2,500 clones, over 75% of them singletons; the top ten hold around a tenth. Sequences were obtained from FFPE normal lung tissue adjacent to the tumor. The receptors were gathered from a person in their fifties with lung adenocarcinoma. The CDR3 runs from the conserved cysteine through the conserved F or W. D genes are given only for firm matches. Not all rows give a size; the values are once, few, many and, for expanded clones, a class.

J gene: TRBJ1-1
clone size: once
V gene: TRBV30
D gene: TRBD1
CDR3 DNA: TGTGCCTGGAGTGTAGGGGGCATCACTGAAGCTTTCTTT
CDR3 protein: CAWSVGGITEAFF

J gene: TRBJ2-5
clone size: NA
V gene: TRBV5-4
D gene: NA
CDR3 DNA: TGTGCCAGCAGGGACTACCAAGAGACCCAGTACTTC
CDR3 protein: CASRDYQETQYF

J gene: TRBJ1-2
clone size: NA
V gene: TRBV5-8
D gene: NA
CDR3 DNA: TGTGCCAGCAGCTTCGGTTCTGACCGCCCCTATGGCTACACCTTC
CDR3 protein: CASSFGSDRPYGYTF

J gene: TRBJ2-2
clone size: NA
V gene: TRBV5-1
D gene: TRBD2
CDR3 DNA: TGCGCCAGCAGCTTCAGCGGGAGTGGCACCGGGGAGCTGTTTTTT
CDR3 protein: CASSFSGSGTGELFF

J gene: TRBJ1-3
clone size: NA
V gene: TRBV4-2
D gene: NA
CDR3 DNA: TGTGCCAGCAGCCAGAAGACAGGCTCTGGAAACACCATATATTTT
CDR3 protein: CASSQKTGSGNTIYF

J gene: TRBJ2-7
clone size: NA
V gene: TRBV18
D gene: NA
CDR3 DNA: TGTGCCAGCTCACCACCGGACAACTACGAGCAGTACTTC
CDR3 protein: CASSPPDNYEQYF

J gene: TRBJ2-7
clone size: NA
V gene: TRBV27
D gene: TRBD1
CDR3 DNA: TGTGCCAGCAGTTTCTCCGGGACAGGGAACGAGCAGTACTTC
CDR3 protein: CASSFSGTGNEQYF

J gene: TRBJ2-1
clone size: NA
V gene: TRBV7-2
D gene: NA
CDR3 DNA: TGTGCCAGCAGCCTGGGGCCGGAGGCTTACAATGAGCAGTTCTTC
CDR3 protein: CASSLGPEAYNEQFF

J gene: TRBJ2-1
clone size: NA
V gene: TRBV6-1
D gene: TRBD1
CDR3 DNA: TGTGCCAGCAGTCGTCAGGGGGCAATTAGCAATGAGCAGTTCTTC
CDR3 protein: CASSRQGAISNEQFF

J gene: TRBJ2-7
clone size: NA
V gene: TRBV7-9
D gene: NA
CDR3 DNA: TGTGCCAGCAGCTCACAGGGCTCCGAGCAGTACTTC
CDR3 protein: CASSSQGSEQYF

J gene: TRBJ1-1
clone size: NA
V gene: TRBV7-2
D gene: NA
CDR3 DNA: TGTGCCAGCAGCCTGGCCGACAGGCGCACTGAAGCTTTCTTT
CDR3 protein: CASSLADRRTEAFF

J gene: TRBJ2-7
clone size: NA
V gene: TRBV2
D gene: TRBD1
CDR3 DNA: TGTGCCAGCAGTTGGACAGGGGGCACCTACGAGCAGTACTTC
CDR3 protein: CASSWTGGTYEQYF

J gene: TRBJ2-7
clone size: NA
V gene: TRBV6-1
D gene: NA
CDR3 DNA: TGTGCCAGCAGTGAATCGGGACTCCTGGGAACCTACGAGCAGTACTTC
CDR3 protein: CASSESGLLGTYEQYF

J gene: TRBJ2-3
clone size: few
V gene: TRBV25-1
D gene: TRBD2
CDR3 DNA: TGTGCCAGCAGTTCCCCAGCGGGAGGAGGTACGCAGTATTTT
CDR3 protein: CASSSPAGGGTQYF

J gene: TRBJ2-7
clone size: NA
V gene: TRBV28
D gene: TRBD2
CDR3 DNA: TGTGCCAGCATGGGACGGCGGGAGGGCGGCTACGAGCAGTACTTC
CDR3 protein: CASMGRREGGYEQYF

J gene: TRBJ2-1
clone size: NA
V gene: TRBV11-3
D gene: TRBD2
CDR3 DNA: TGTGCCAGCAGCTTGGGGCTAGCGGAATATAATGAGCAGTTCTTC
CDR3 protein: CASSLGLAEYNEQFF

J gene: TRBJ1-1
clone size: NA
V gene: TRBV7-9
D gene: NA
CDR3 DNA: TGTGCCAGCAGCTACGGGAACACTGAAGCTTTCTTT
CDR3 protein: CASSYGNTEAFF

J gene: TRBJ1-1
clone size: NA
V gene: TRBV7-9
D gene: NA
CDR3 DNA: TGTGCCAGCAGCTTCCAGGGAACTACGAACACTGAAGCTTTCTTT
CDR3 protein: CASSFQGTTNTEAFF

J gene: TRBJ1-2
clone size: few
V gene: TRBV28
D gene: TRBD1
CDR3 DNA: TGTGCCAGCAGTACCTTTGACAGGGCTAACTATGGCTACACCTTC
CDR3 protein: CASSTFDRANYGYTF

J gene: TRBJ2-7
clone size: NA
V gene: TRBV6-1
D gene: NA
CDR3 DNA: TGTGCCAGCAGTCTCTCTCCGGGAGAGAATTACGAGCAGTACTTC
CDR3 protein: CASSLSPGENYEQYF

J gene: TRBJ1-5
clone size: NA
V gene: TRBV27
D gene: NA
CDR3 DNA: TGTGCCAGCAGTCTAACAGGCAATCAGCCCCAGCATTTT
CDR3 protein: CASSLTGNQPQHF

J gene: TRBJ1-5
clone size: NA
V gene: TRBV21-1
D gene: NA
CDR3 DNA: TGTGCCAGCAGGGAGCTACTACATTGGCATCATCAGCCCCAGCATTTT
CDR3 protein: CASRELLHWHHQPQHF

J gene: TRBJ1-5
clone size: NA
V gene: TRBV7-2
D gene: NA
CDR3 DNA: TGTGCCAGCAGCTACCGATCTGATCAGCCCCAGCATTTT
CDR3 protein: CASSYRSDQPQHF

J gene: TRBJ2-1
clone size: NA
V gene: TRBV4-1
D gene: NA
CDR3 DNA: TGCGCCAGCAGCACCGGGACTGGGGTAACCAATGAGCAGTTCTTC
CDR3 protein: CASSTGTGVTNEQFF

J gene: TRBJ2-7
clone size: few
V gene: TRBV10-1
D gene: NA
CDR3 DNA: TGCGCCAGCGGCCCAGGTGGGGCGGGGTACTACGAGCAGTACTTC
CDR3 protein: CASGPGGAGYYEQYF

J gene: TRBJ1-2
clone size: NA
V gene: TRBV19
D gene: NA
CDR3 DNA: TGTGCCAGTAGTATAGATCCTATTGACTATGGCTACACCTTC
CDR3 protein: CASSIDPIDYGYTF

J gene: TRBJ2-1
clone size: NA
V gene: TRBV27
D gene: NA
CDR3 DNA: TGTGCCAGCTCCGACGGGAGTGACTCCTACAATGAGCAGTTCTTC
CDR3 protein: CASSDGSDSYNEQFF

J gene: TRBJ1-2
clone size: NA
V gene: TRBV4-3
D gene: NA
CDR3 DNA: TGCGCCAGCAGCCCCCGCCAGGGACTTTACTATGGCTACACCTTC
CDR3 protein: CASSPRQGLYYGYTF

J gene: TRBJ2-7
clone size: NA
V gene: TRBV5-1
D gene: TRBD2
CDR3 DNA: TGCGCCAGCAGCCTCGGACTAGTCTATCACTACGAGCAGTACTTC
CDR3 protein: CASSLGLVYHYEQYF

J gene: TRBJ1-4
clone size: NA
V gene: TRBV4-1
D gene: TRBD1
CDR3 DNA: TGCGCCAGCAGCCAGGGGGACAGGGTAACTGAAAAACTGTTTTTT
CDR3 protein: CASSQGDRVTEKLFF

J gene: TRBJ2-7
clone size: NA
V gene: TRBV10-3
D gene: NA
CDR3 DNA: TGTGCCATCAGTGAGTCCTTAGATACGGGCGAGCAGTACTTC
CDR3 protein: CAISESLDTGEQYF

J gene: TRBJ1-1
clone size: NA
V gene: TRBV10-3
D gene: NA
CDR3 DNA: TGTGCCTACGGAAGGGAGAACACTGAAGCTTTCTTT
CDR3 protein: CAYGRENTEAFF

J gene: TRBJ1-2
clone size: NA
V gene: TRBV27
D gene: TRBD1
CDR3 DNA: TGTGCCAGCAGTTTCGCCTCAGGGGGTACTAACTATGGCTACACCTTC
CDR3 protein: CASSFASGGTNYGYTF

J gene: TRBJ2-5
clone size: NA
V gene: TRBV28
D gene: NA
CDR3 DNA: TGTGCCAGCAGTTTCCGGGATCCAGCACAAGAGACCCAGTACTTC
CDR3 protein: CASSFRDPAQETQYF

J gene: TRBJ2-7
clone size: NA
V gene: TRBV2
D gene: TRBD1
CDR3 DNA: TGTGCCATCTCCGGGACAGGGAGGAGGCTACTACACGAGCAGTACTTC
CDR3 protein: CAISGTGRRLLHEQYF

J gene: TRBJ2-1
clone size: NA
V gene: TRBV7-6
D gene: TRBD1
CDR3 DNA: TGTGCCAGCAGCTTCGGGACAGGGGCCCAGTTCTTC
CDR3 protein: CASSFGTGAQFF

J gene: TRBJ2-7
clone size: NA
V gene: TRBV11-2
D gene: TRBD2
CDR3 DNA: TGTGCCACCACTAGCGGGAGGGCATTAAACTACGAGCAGTACTTC
CDR3 protein: CATTSGRALNYEQYF

J gene: TRBJ2-5
clone size: NA
V gene: TRBV28
D gene: TRBD2
CDR3 DNA: TGTGCCAGCAGACGTCGAGGCGGGGGGACCCAGTACTTC
CDR3 protein: CASRRRGGGTQYF

J gene: TRBJ2-1
clone size: NA
V gene: TRBV7-2
D gene: NA
CDR3 DNA: TGTGCCAGCAGCTTGAGGCCTAGCGATGAGCAGTTCTTC
CDR3 protein: CASSLRPSDEQFF

J gene: TRBJ2-5
clone size: NA
V gene: TRBV2
D gene: NA
CDR3 DNA: TGTGCCAGCAGTGGTCGGGGCGGGACCCAGTACTTC
CDR3 protein: CASSGRGGTQYF

J gene: TRBJ2-2
clone size: NA
V gene: TRBV4-1
D gene: TRBD2
CDR3 DNA: TGCGCCAGCAGCCAAGATTGGGCGCCGGGACTAGCGGGAGTAATAGGGGAGCTGTTTTTT
CDR3 protein: CASSQDWAPGLAGVIGELFF

J gene: TRBJ2-1
clone size: NA
V gene: TRBV6-5
D gene: NA
CDR3 DNA: TGTGCCAGCAGTTACTCCATCAGTTACGATGAGCAGTTCTTC
CDR3 protein: CASSYSISYDEQFF

J gene: TRBJ2-3
clone size: NA
V gene: TRBV4-1
D gene: TRBD2
CDR3 DNA: TGCGCCAGCAGTAATCGGGAAACTAGCGGTACAGATACGCAGTATTTT
CDR3 protein: CASSNRETSGTDTQYF

J gene: TRBJ1-2
clone size: NA
V gene: TRBV28
D gene: NA
CDR3 DNA: TGTGCCAGCAGTTTCGGAGCAGCTAACTATGGCTACACCTTC
CDR3 protein: CASSFGAANYGYTF

J gene: TRBJ2-7
clone size: NA
V gene: TRBV10-2
D gene: TRBD2
CDR3 DNA: TGCGCCAGCACCAGAGCGGGAGCCCCATACGAGCAGTACTTC
CDR3 protein: CASTRAGAPYEQYF

J gene: TRBJ2-1
clone size: NA
V gene: TRBV30
D gene: NA
CDR3 DNA: TGTGCCTGGATCGCGGCGTCCTACAATGAGCAGTTCTTC
CDR3 protein: CAWIAASYNEQFF

J gene: TRBJ2-7
clone size: NA
V gene: TRBV7-6
D gene: NA
CDR3 DNA: TGTGCCAGCAGCCAATGGATCGGGGATGTCTTGTTC
CDR3 protein: CASSQWIGDVLF

J gene: TRBJ2-3
clone size: NA
V gene: TRBV11-2
D gene: TRBD1
CDR3 DNA: TGTGCCAGCAGCTTAGATGAGGGGACAGGGACAGATACGCAGTATTTT
CDR3 protein: CASSLDEGTGTDTQYF

J gene: TRBJ2-5
clone size: NA
V gene: TRBV7-8
D gene: TRBD1
CDR3 DNA: TGTGCCAGCAGCTCCGGGGACAGCGGCTCGGAGACCCAGTACTTC
CDR3 protein: CASSSGDSGSETQYF

J gene: TRBJ1-1
clone size: NA
V gene: TRBV7-9
D gene: NA
CDR3 DNA: TGTGCCAGCAATAACGTAGGGTTGAACACTGAAGCTTTCTTT
CDR3 protein: CASNNVGLNTEAFF

J gene: TRBJ2-5
clone size: NA
V gene: TRBV5-4
D gene: TRBD2
CDR3 DNA: TGTGCCAGCAGGCTTAGGGGGACTAGCGGGAGTCCGGAGACCCAGTACTTC
CDR3 protein: CASRLRGTSGSPETQYF

J gene: TRBJ2-5
clone size: NA
V gene: TRBV5-1
D gene: NA
CDR3 DNA: TGCGCCAGCAGCTTGGGACCCTTAGCGGCACAAGAGACCCAGTACTTC
CDR3 protein: CASSLGPLAAQETQYF

J gene: TRBJ2-5
clone size: large
V gene: TRBV11-2
D gene: TRBD2
CDR3 DNA: TGTGCCAGCAGTGCGGGACTAGCGGGAGGTTTGGGTGTTGAGACCCAGTACTTC
CDR3 protein: CASSAGLAGGLGVETQYF

J gene: TRBJ1-4
clone size: NA
V gene: TRBV30
D gene: NA
CDR3 DNA: TGTGCCCGTGGCACGGACGACGAAAAACTGTTTTTT
CDR3 protein: CARGTDDEKLFF